This TCR beta chain was recovered during a study of identical twins. The germline V and J ends were trimmed by 0 bases and 6 bases, with 15 bases remaining between them. Germline assignment: CDR1 LGHDT and CDR2 YNNKEL (reference sequence). The CDR3 loop spans 15 amino acids. TCRdb reprocessed the 5' RACE reads via MiXCR and lists one record per CDR3 protein. The table lists approximately 1.8 million distinct CDR3 sequences, about 32% of them singletons, with about 0.27% in the top ten. This clonotype was seen a handful of times. Its antigen is still unknown. Donors were all healthy Caucasians. Findings and caveats of the study: There is a chance that invariant MAIT and iNKT cells partially muddied zero-insertion analyses. Out-of-frame alpha sequences shared between twins exhibited an excess of low generation probability.

The sequencing sample was made of cord blood. The receptor comes from a newborn girl in good health. The chain uses TRBV3-1 and TRBJ2-7; D remains unclear. The CDR3 protein is CASSQDHARLGEQYF. In DNA, the CDR3 is TGTGCCAGCAGCCAAGACCACGCGAGGTTGGGCGAGCAGTACTTC.